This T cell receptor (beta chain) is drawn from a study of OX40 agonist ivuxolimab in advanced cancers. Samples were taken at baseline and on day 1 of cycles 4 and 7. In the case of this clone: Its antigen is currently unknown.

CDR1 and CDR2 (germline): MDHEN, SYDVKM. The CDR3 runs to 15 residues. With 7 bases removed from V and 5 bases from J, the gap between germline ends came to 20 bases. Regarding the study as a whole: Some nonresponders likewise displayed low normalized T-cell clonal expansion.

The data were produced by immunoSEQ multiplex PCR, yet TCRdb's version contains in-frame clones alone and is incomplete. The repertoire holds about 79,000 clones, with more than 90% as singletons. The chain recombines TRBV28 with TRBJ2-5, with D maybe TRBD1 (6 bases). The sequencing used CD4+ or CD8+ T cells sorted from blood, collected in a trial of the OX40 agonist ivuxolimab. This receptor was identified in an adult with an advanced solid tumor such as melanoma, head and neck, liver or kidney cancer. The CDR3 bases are TGTGCCAGCACTAAAGGGGTCAACAGGGTTGAGACCCAGTACTTC. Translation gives CASTKGVNRVETQYF.